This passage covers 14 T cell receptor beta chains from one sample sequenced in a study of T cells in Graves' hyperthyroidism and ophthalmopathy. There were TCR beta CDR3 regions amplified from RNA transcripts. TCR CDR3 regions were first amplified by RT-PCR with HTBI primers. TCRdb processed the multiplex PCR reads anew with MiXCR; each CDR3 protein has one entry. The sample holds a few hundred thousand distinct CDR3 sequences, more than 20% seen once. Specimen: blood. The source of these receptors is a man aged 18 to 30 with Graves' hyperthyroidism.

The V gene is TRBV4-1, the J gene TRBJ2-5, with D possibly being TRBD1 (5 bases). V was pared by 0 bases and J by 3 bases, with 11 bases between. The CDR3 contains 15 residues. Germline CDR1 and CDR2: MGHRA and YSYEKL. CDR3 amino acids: CASSQERAGKETQYF. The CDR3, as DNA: TGCGCCAGCAGCCAAGAACGCGCAGGGAAAGAGACCCAGTACTTC.

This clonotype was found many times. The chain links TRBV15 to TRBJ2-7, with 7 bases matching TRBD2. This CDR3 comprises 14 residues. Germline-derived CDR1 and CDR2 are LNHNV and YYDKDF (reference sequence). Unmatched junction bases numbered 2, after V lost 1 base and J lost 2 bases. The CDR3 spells CATSRGEGPYEQYF. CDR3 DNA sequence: TGTGCCACCAGCAGAGGGGAGGGCCCCTACGAGCAGTACTTC. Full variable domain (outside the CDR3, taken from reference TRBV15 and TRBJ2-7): DAMVIQNPRYQVTQFGKPVTLSCSQTLNHNVMYWYQQKSSQAPKLLFHYYDKDFNNEADTPDNFQSRRPNTSFCFLDIRSPGLGDTAMYLCATSRGEGPYEQYFGPGTRLTVT.

CDR3 in DNA: TGTGCCAGCAGTTACTCGCAAGGCGGTTGGGAGACCCAGTACTTC. Protein: CASSYSQGGWETQYF. This chain links TRBV6-5 with TRBJ2-5; D gene ambiguous. Germline CDR1 MNHEY, CDR2 SVGAGI. V lost 0 bases and J 5 bases, leaving 13 bases between the germline ends. The CDR3 runs 15 residues.

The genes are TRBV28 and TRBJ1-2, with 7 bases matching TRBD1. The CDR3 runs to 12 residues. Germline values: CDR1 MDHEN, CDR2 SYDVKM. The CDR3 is CATGEVDYGYTF. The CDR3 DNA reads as TGTGCTACAGGGGAGGTAGACTATGGCTACACCTTC.

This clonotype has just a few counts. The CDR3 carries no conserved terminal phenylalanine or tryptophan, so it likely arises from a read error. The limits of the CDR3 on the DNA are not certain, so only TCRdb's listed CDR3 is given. The CDR3 loop is CASSFVGLC. The genes are TRBV5-6 and TRBJ1-1. Germline V CDR1 and CDR2: SGHDT, YYEEEE. The CDR3 has 9 residues if both end residues are counted.

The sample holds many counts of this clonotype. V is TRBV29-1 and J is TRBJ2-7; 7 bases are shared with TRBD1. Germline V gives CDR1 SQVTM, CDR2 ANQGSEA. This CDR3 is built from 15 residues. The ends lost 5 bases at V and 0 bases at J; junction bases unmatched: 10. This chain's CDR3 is CSVIYRDSASYEQYF. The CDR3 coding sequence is TGCAGCGTTATTTACCGGGACAGTGCCTCCTACGAGCAGTACTTC.

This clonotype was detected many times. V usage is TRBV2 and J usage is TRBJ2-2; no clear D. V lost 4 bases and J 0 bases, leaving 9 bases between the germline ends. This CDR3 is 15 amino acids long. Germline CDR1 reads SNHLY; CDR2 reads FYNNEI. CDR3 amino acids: CASSGTAANTGELFF. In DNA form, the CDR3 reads TGTGCCAGCAGTGGCACGGCTGCGAACACCGGGGAGCTGTTTTTT.

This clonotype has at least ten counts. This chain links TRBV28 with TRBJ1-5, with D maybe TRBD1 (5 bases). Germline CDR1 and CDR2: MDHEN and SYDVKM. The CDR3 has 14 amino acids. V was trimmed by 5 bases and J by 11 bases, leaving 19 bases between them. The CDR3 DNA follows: TGTGCCAGCAGTCCCACGGGGACGGCCGTGGCCCAGCATTTT. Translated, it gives CASSPTGTAVAQHF.

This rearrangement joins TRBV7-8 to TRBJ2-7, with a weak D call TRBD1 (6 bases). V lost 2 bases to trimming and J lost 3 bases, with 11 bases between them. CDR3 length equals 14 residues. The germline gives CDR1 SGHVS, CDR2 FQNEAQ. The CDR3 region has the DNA TGTGCCAGCAGCTTATGGGTAGGGGGCTACGAGCAGTACTTC. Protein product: CASSLWVGGYEQYF. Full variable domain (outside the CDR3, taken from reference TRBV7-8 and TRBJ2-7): GAGVSQSPRYKVAKRGQDVALRCDPISGHVSLFWYQQALGQGPEFLTYFQNEAQLDKSGLPSDRFFAERPEGSVSTLKIQRTQQEDSAVYLCASSLWVGGYEQYFGPGTRLTVT.

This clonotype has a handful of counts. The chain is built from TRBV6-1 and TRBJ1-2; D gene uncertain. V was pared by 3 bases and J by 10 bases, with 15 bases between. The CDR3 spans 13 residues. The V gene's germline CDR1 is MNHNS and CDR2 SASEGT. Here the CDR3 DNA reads TGTGCCAGCAGTGACGGCAGCCTACGCTTCTACACCTTC. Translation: CASSDGSLRFYTF.

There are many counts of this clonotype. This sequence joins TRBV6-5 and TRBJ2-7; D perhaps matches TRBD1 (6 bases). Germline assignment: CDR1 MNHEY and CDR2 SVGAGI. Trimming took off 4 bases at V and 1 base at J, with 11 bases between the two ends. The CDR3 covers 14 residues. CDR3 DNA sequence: TGTGCCAGCAGTTCGACAGGTCTGTCCTACGAGCAGTACTTC. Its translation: CASSSTGLSYEQYF.

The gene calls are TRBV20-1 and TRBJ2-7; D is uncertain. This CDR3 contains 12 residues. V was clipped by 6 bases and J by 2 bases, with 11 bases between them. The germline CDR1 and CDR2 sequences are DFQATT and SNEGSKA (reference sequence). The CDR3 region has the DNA TGCAGTGCCCCGGTGCTCCCCTACGAGCAGTACTTC. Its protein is CSAPVLPYEQYF.

The CDR3 sequence is CASRRTGYQPQHF. CDR3 in DNA: TGTGCCAGCAGGAGGACAGGGTACCAGCCCCAGCATTTT. The chain employs TRBV6-1 and TRBJ1-5; 8 bases line up with TRBD1. Germline lookup yields CDR1 MNHNS and CDR2 SASEGT. This CDR3 is 13 amino acids long. V was clipped by 6 bases and J by 7 bases; unmatched bases: 5.

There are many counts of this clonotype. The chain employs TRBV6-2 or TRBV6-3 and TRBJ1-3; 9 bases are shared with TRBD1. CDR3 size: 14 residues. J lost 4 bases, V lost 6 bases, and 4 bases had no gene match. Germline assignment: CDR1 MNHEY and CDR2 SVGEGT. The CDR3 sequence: CASSGQGIGNTIYF. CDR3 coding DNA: TGTGCCAGCAGCGGACAGGGGATCGGAAACACCATATATTTT.